The clone carrying this T cell receptor (beta chain) came up many times. Its antigen is unidentified. This entry is derived from a study of T cell clonality in common variable immunodeficiency. For at least one year, all CVID subjects received replacement immunoglobulin. Study-level results: Common variable immunodeficiency TCR beta sequences reportedly had fewer deletions and N-nucleotide insertions.

The method was immunoSEQ multiplex PCR; TCRdb's version includes in-frame clones alone and lacks a portion of them. This sample has around 25,000 clones, each found more than once. The sequenced sample consisted of peripheral blood mononuclear cells. This clonotype was sampled from a human donor with common variable immunodeficiency.

The sequenced part of the CDR3 DNA is TGCGCCAGCCGCCCCAGGGGGTTTTTGGAAACCGGGGAG. This translates into CASRPRGFLETGE. The full CDR3 protein is CASRPRGFLETGELFF. The chain has TRBV5-1 and TRBJ2-2; 7 nucleotides agree with TRBD1. The read ends 3 residues before the CDR3 terminus; that terminus is restored from the germline J gene. The trim removed 7 bases at V and 5 bases at J, leaving 14 bases unmatched. Looked up from germline, CDR1 is SGHRS and CDR2 is YFSETQ. This CDR3 region has 16 residues.